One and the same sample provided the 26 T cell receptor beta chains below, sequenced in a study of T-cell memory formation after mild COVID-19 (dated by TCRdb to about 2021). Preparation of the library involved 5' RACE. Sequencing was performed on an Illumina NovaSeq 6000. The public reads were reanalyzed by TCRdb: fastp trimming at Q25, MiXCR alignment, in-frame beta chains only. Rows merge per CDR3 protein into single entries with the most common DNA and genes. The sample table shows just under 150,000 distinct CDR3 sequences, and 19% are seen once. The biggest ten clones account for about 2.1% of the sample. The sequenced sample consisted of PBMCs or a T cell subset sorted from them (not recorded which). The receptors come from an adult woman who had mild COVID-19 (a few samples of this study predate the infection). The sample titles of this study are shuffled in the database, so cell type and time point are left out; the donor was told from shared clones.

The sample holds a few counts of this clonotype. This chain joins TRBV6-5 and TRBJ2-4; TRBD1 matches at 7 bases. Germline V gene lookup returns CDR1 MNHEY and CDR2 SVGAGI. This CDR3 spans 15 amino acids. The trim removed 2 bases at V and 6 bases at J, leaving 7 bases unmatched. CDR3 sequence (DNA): TGTGCCAGCAGTTACAACAACAGGGGCGGAAACATTCAGTACTTC. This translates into CASSYNNRGGNIQYF.

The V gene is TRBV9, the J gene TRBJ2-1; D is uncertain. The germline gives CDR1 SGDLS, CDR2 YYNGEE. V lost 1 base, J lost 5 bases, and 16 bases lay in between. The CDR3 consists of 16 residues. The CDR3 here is CASSVFLGNAHNEQFF. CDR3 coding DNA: TGTGCCAGCAGCGTATTTCTGGGAAACGCACACAATGAGCAGTTCTTC.

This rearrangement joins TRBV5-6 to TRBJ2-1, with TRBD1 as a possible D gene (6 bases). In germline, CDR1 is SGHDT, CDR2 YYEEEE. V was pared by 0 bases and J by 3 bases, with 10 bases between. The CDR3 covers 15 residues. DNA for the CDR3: TGTGCCAGCAGCTTGGTCTGGGGGCGCTACAATGAGCAGTTCTTC. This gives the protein CASSLVWGRYNEQFF.

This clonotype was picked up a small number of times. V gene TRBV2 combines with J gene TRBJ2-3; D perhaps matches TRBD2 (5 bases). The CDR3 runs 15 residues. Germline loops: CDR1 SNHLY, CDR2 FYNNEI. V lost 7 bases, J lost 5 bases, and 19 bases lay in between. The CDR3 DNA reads TGTGCCAGCACGTCAAGTCGGAGGCCCGGAGATACGCAGTATTTT. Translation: CASTSSRRPGDTQYF.

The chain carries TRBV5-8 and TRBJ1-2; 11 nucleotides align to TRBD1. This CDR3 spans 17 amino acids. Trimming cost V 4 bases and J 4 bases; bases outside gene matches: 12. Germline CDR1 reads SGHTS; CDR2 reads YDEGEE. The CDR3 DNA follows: TGTGCCAGCAGCCCCTCAGGACAGGGGGCACGTCTCTATGGCTACACCTTC. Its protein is CASSPSGQGARLYGYTF.

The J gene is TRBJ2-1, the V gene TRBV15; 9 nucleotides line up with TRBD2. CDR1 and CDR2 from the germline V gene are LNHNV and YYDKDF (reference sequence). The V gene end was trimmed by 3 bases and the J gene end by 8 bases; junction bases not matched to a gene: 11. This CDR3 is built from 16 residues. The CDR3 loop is CATSSAGASGKYEQFF. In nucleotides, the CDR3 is TGTGCCACCAGCAGCGCAGGCGCTAGCGGGAAATATGAGCAGTTCTTC.

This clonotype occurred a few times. The CDR3 spells CSPTSFLYTDTQYF. CDR3 DNA sequence: TGCAGTCCCACTAGCTTTCTTTACACAGATACGCAGTATTTT. This chain connects TRBV20-1 to TRBJ2-3; D is perhaps TRBD2 (6 bases). Trimming removed 8 bases from V and 2 bases from J, with 17 bases in between. Germline-derived CDR1 and CDR2 are DFQATT and SNEGSKA (reference sequence). This CDR3 contains 14 residues.

CDR3 sequence reads: CASRETLASEAFF. The CDR3 bases are TGTGCCAGCAGGGAAACTCTGGCGTCCGAAGCTTTCTTT. This chain connects TRBV6-5 to TRBJ1-1; D gene uncertain. Germline loops: CDR1 MNHEY, CDR2 SVGAGI. With 6 bases removed from V and 8 bases from J, the gap between germline ends came to 16 bases. CDR3 length equals 13 residues.

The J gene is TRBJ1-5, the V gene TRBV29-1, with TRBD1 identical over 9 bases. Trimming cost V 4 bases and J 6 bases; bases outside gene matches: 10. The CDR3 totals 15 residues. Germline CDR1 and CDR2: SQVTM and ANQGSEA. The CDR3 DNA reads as TGCAGCGTTGGGTTCGTACAGGGGGCTGGTCAGCCCCAGCATTTT. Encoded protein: CSVGFVQGAGQPQHF.

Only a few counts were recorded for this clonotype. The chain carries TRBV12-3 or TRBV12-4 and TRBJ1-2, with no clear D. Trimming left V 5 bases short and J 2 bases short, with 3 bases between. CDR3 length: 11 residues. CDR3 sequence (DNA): TGTGCCAGCAGTAGGAACTATGGCTACACCTTC. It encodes CASSRNYGYTF.

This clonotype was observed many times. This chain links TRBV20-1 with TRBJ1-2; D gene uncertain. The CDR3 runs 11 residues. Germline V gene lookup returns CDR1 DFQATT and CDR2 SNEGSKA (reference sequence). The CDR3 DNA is TGCACCTCCGATCTTACTAAGGGCTACACCTTC. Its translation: CTSDLTKGYTF.

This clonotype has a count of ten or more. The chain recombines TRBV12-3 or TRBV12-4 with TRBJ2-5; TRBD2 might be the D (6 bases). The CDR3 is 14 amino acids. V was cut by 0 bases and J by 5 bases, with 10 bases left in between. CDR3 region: CASSLAGGVETQYF. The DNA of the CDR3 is TGTGCCAGCAGTTTAGCGGGCGGGGTGGAGACCCAGTACTTC.

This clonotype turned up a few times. CDR3 coding DNA: TGTGCCAGCAGATATTACGGGAGCTACGAGCAGTACTTC. This translates into CASRYYGSYEQYF. V is TRBV6-2 or TRBV6-3 and J is TRBJ2-7; D perhaps matches TRBD2 (6 bases). Germline V gene sequence: CDR1 MNHEY, CDR2 SVGEGT. With 6 bases removed from V and 3 bases from J, the gap between germline ends came to 12 bases. CDR3 size: 13 residues.

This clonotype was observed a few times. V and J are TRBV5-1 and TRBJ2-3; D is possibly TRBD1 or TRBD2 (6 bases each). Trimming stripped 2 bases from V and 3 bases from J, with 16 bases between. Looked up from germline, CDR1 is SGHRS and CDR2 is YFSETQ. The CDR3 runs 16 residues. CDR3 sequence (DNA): TGCGCCAGCAGCTTTCAGACGGGGGCCGAGACAGATACGCAGTATTTT. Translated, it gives CASSFQTGAETDTQYF.

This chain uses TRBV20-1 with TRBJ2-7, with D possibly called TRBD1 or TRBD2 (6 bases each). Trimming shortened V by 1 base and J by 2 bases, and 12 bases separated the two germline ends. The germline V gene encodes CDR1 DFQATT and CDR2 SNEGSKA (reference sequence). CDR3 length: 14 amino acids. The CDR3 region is CSARGGALTYEQYF. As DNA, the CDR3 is TGCAGTGCTAGAGGGGGGGCCCTAACCTACGAGCAGTACTTC.

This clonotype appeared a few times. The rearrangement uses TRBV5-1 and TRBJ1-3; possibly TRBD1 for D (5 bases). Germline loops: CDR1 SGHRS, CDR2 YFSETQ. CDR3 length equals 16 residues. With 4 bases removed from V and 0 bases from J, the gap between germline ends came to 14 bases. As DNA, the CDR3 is TGCGCCAGCAGCACGGACAACTTACGCTCTGGAAACACCATATATTTT. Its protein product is CASSTDNLRSGNTIYF.

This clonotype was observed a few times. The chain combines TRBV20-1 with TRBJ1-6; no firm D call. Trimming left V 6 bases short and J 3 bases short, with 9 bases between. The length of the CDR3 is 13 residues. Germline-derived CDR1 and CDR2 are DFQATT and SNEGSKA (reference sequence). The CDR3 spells CSAALDYNSPLHF. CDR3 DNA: TGCAGTGCGGCGTTGGACTATAATTCACCCCTCCACTTT.

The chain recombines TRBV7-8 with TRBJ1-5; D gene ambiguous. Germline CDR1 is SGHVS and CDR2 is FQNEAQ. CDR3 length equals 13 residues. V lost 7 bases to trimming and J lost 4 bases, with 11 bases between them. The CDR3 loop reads CASTDGRNQPQHF. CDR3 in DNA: TGTGCCAGCACCGACGGCCGGAATCAGCCCCAGCATTTT. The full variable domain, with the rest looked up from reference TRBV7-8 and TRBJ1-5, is GAGVSQSPRYKVAKRGQDVALRCDPISGHVSLFWYQQALGQGPEFLTYFQNEAQLDKSGLPSDRFFAERPEGSVSTLKIQRTQQEDSAVYLCASTDGRNQPQHFGDGTRLSIL.

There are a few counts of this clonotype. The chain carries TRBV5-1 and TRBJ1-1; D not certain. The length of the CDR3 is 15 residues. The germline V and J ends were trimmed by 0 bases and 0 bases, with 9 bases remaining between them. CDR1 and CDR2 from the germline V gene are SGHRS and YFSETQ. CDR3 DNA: TGCGCCAGCAGCTTGGGGGCAGCTATGAACACTGAAGCTTTCTTT. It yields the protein CASSLGAAMNTEAFF.

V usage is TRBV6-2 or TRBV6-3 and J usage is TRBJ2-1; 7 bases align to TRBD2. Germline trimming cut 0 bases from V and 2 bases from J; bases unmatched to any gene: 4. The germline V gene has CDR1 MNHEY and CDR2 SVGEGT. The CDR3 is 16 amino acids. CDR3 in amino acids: CASSYSSRGAYNEQFF. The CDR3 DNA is TGTGCCAGCAGTTACTCGAGCCGGGGGGCCTACAATGAGCAGTTCTTC.

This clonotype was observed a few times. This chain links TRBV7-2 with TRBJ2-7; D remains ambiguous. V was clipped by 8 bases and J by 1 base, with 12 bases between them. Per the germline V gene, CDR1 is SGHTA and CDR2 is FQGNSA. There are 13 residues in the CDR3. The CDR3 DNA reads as TGTGCCAGCCATGGTGGAATATCCTACGAGCAGTACTTC. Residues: CASHGGISYEQYF.

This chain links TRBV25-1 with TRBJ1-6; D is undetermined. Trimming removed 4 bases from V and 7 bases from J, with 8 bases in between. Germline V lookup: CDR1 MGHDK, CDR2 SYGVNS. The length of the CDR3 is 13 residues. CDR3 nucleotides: TGTGCCAGCAGTGTTTTGGAGAATTCACCCCTCCACTTT. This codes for CASSVLENSPLHF.

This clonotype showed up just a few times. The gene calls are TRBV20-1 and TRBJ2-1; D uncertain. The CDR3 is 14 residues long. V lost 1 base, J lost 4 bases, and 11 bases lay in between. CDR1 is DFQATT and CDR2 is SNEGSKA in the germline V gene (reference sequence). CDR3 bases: TGCAGTGCTAGAGCGAGAAACAGTTACAATGAGCAGTTCTTC. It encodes CSARARNSYNEQFF.

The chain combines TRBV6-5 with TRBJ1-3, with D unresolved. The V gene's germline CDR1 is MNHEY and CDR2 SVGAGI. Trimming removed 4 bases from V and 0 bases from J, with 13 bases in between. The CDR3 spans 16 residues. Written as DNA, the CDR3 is TGTGCCAGCAGTTTCGGGTCCGCTGTCTCTGGAAACACCATATATTTT. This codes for CASSFGSAVSGNTIYF.

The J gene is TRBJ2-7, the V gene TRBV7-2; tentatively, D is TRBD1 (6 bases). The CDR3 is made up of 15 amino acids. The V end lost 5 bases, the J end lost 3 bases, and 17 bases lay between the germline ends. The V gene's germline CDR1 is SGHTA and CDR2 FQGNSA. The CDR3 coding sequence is TGTGCCAGCAGCCCAAGATTGGACAGCCTCTACGAGCAGTACTTC. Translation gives CASSPRLDSLYEQYF.

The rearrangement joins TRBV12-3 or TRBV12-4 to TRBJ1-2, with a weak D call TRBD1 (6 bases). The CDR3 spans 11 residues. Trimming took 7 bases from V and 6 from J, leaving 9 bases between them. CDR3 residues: CASTQGNGYTF. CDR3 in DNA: TGTGCCAGCACGCAGGGGAATGGCTACACCTTC.